This T cell receptor (beta chain) was captured by sequencing in a study of early T cells in non-severe SARS-CoV-2 infection. Turning to the study itself: Alpha and beta chains were unpaired, from unsorted whole-blood bulk RNA. Study conclusions and caveats: Matching with VDJdb favored anti-spike CD8 responses (missing private and CD4 specificities).

In this sample, this clonotype turned up many times. The target antigen is unknown. Attachment of unique molecular identifiers to individual cDNA molecules was performed. TCRdb ran MiXCR on the 5' RACE reads and lists one entry per CDR3 protein. The sample has about 70,000 distinct CDR3 sequences, 4.6% seen once. The sample was whole blood, taken at baseline. The receptor was derived from an adult who was a healthcare worker with PCR-confirmed SARS-CoV-2 infection or an uninfected control (not recorded which). The donor label of this sample is uncertain.

CDR3 loop: CASSPGTSGYQTQYF. CDR3 nucleotide sequence: TGTGCCAGCAGTCCGGGGACTAGCGGTTACCAGACCCAGTACTTC. V is TRBV27 and J is TRBJ2-5, with 11 bases that match TRBD2. Germline V gene sequence: CDR1 MNHEY, CDR2 SMNVEV (reference sequence). CDR3 length: 15 residues. Trimming at V came to 5 bases and at J to 6 bases, leaving 8 bases not matched to a gene.